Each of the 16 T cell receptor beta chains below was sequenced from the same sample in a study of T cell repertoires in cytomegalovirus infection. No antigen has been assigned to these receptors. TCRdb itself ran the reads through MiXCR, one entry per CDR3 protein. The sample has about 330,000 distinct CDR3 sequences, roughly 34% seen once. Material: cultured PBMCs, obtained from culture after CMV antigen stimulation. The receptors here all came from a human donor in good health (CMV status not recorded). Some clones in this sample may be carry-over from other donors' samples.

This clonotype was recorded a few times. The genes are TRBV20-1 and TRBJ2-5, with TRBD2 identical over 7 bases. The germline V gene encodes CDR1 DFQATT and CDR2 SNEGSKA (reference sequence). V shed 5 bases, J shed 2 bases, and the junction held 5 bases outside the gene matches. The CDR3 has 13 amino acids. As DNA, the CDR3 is TGCAGTGCTTCTCGGGAGGAGCAAGAGACCCAGTACTTC. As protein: CSASREEQETQYF.

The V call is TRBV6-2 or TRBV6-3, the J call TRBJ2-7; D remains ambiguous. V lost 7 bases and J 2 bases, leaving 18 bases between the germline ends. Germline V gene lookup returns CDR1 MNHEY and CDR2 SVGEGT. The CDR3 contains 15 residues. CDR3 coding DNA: TGTGCCAGCACCAAAGGTTTGGGCAGAACCTACGAGCAGTACGTC. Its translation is CASTKGLGRTYEQYV.

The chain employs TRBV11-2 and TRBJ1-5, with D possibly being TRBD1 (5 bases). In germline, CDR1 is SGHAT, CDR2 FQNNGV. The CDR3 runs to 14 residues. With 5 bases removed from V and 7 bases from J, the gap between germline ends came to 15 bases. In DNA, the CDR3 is TGTGCCAGCAGCCCCACGGGACTTGGACAGCCCCAGCATTTT. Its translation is CASSPTGLGQPQHF. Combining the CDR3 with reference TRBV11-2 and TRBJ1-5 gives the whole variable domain EAGVAQSPRYKIIEKRQSVAFWCNPISGHATLYWYQQILGQGPKLLIQFQNNGVVDDSQLPKDRFSAERLKGVDSTLKIQPAKLEDSAVYLCASSPTGLGQPQHFGDGTRLSIL.

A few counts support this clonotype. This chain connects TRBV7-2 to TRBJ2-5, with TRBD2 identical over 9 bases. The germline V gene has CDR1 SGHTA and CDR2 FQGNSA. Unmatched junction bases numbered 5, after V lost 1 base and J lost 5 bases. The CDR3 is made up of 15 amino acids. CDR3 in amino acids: CASSLGLAVGETQYF. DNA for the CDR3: TGTGCCAGCAGCTTAGGACTAGCGGTCGGGGAGACCCAGTACTTC.

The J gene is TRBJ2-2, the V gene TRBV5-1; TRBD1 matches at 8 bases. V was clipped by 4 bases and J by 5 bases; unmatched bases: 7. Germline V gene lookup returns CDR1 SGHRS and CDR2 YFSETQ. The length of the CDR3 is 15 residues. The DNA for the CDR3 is TGCGCCAGCAGCGCGGACAGGGTTCGAACCGGGGAGCTGTTTTTT. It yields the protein CASSADRVRTGELFF.

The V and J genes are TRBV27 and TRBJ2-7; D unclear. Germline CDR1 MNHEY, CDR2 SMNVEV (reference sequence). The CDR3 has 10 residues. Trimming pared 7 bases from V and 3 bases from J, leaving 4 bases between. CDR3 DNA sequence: TGTGCCAGCATCCACTACGAGCAGTACTTC. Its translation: CASIHYEQYF.

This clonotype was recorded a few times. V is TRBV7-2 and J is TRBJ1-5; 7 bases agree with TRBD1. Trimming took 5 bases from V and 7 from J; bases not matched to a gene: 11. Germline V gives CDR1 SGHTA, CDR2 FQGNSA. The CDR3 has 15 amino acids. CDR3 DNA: TGTGCCAGCAGCCCGTTACAGGGGACGGGCCAGCCCCAGCATTTT. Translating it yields CASSPLQGTGQPQHF.

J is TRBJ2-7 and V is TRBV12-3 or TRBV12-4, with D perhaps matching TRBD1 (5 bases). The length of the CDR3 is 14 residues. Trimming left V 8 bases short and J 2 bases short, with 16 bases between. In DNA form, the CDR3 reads TGTGCCAGCGCCCTTCAGGGAATAGCCTACGAGCAGTACGTC. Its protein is CASALQGIAYEQYV.

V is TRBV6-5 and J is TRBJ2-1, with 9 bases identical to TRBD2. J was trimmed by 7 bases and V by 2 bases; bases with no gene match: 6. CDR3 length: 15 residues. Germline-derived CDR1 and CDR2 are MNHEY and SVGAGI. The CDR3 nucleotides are TGTGCCAGCAGTTACGATCGCGGGAGGGGTAATGAGCAGTTCTTC. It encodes CASSYDRGRGNEQFF.

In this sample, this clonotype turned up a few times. CDR3 amino acids: CASSSTRFLNEQYF. Written as DNA, the CDR3 is TGTGCCAGCAGCTCGACTAGGTTTCTCAACGAGCAGTACTTC. This chain uses TRBV7-8 with TRBJ2-7; maybe TRBD2 (6 bases). The V end was cut by 4 bases, the J end by 5 bases, with 15 bases between. The V gene's germline CDR1 is SGHVS and CDR2 FQNEAQ. The CDR3 extends over 14 amino acids.

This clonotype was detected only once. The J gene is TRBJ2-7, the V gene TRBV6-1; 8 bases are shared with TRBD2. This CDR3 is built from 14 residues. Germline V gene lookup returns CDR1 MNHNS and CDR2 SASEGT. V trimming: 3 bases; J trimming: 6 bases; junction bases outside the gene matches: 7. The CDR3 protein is CASSEISGNVEQYV. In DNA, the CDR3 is TGTGCCAGCAGTGAGATTAGCGGGAATGTCGAGCAGTACGTC.

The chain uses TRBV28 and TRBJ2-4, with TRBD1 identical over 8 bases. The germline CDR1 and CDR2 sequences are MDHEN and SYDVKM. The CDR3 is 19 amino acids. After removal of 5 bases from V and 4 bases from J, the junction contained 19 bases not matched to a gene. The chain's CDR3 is CASSRVTLGDRSLKNIQYF. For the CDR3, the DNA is TGTGCCAGCAGTAGGGTTACCCTCGGGGACAGGAGTCTTAAAAACATTCAGTACTTC.

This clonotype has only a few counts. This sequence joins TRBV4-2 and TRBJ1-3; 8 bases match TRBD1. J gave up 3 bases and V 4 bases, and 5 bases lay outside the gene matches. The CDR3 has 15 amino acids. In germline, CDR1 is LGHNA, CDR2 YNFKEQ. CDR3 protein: CASSLGQGFGNTIYF. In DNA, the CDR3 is TGTGCCAGCAGCCTTGGACAGGGTTTTGGAAACACCATATATTTT.

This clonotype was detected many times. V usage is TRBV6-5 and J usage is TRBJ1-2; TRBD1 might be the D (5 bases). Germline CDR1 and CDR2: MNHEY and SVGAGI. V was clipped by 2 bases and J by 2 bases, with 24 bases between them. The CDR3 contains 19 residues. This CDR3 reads CASSYQAGSWGMGNYGYTF. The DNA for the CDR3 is TGTGCCAGCAGTTACCAGGCGGGGTCGTGGGGGATGGGGAACTATGGCTACACCTTC.

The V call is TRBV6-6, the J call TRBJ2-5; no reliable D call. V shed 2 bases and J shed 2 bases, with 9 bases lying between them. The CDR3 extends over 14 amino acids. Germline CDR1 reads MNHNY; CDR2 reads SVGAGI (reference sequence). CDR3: CASSYRSRQETQYF. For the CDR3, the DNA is TGTGCCAGCAGTTACAGGTCGCGGCAAGAGACCCAGTACTTC.

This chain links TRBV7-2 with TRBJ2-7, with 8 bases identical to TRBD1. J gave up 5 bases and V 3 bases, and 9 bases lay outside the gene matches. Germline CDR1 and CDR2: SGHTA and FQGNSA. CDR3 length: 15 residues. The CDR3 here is CASSFTGGGLHEQYV. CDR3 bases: TGTGCCAGCAGCTTCACAGGGGGAGGTCTTCACGAGCAGTACGTC.